Listed below are T cell receptor beta chains from one sample, sequenced in a study of identical twins. Via MiXCR, TCRdb re-called the 5' RACE reads, giving one row per CDR3 protein. This table has fewer than 650,000 distinct CDR3 sequences, just over 7% appearing once. The same sample was also studied in work on yellow fever vaccine responses in identical twins.

Sequencing was carried out using PBMCs. These receptors were obtained from a woman under 30 in good health. Both conserved end residues are part of each CDR3. The order of the fields is D gene, clone size, J gene, V gene, CDR3 protein, CDR3 DNA. A D gene is named only where the DNA matches it firmly. Only some rows state a clone size, as once, few, many or a class for expanded clones.

TRBD2,-,TRBJ2-3,TRBV12-3/TRBV12-4,CASSPFGSGWPEDTQYF,TGTGCCAGCAGCCCTTTCGGTAGCGGGTGGCCAGAAGATACGCAGTATTTT
-,many,TRBJ2-2,TRBV2,CASRGGVGELFF,TGTGCCAGCAGAGGGGGGGTCGGGGAGCTGTTTTTT
-,-,TRBJ2-5,TRBV10-3,CAISESRGQETQYF,TGTGCCATCAGTGAGAGTAGGGGGCAAGAGACCCAGTACTTC
-,many,TRBJ1-2,TRBV24-1,CATSDFRSDGYTF,TGTGCCACCAGTGATTTCCGGTCAGACGGCTACACCTTC
TRBD1,many,TRBJ2-1,TRBV6-1,CASGQGARNEQFF,TGTGCCAGCGGGCAGGGGGCGCGCAATGAGCAGTTCTTC
-,few,TRBJ2-5,TRBV5-1,CASSLGRQLQETQYF,TGCGCCAGCAGCCTAGGGCGACAGCTTCAAGAGACCCAGTACTTC
-,many,TRBJ1-6,TRBV2,CASNLGTGNSPLHF,TGTGCCAGCAATCTGGGAACAGGCAATTCACCCCTCCACTTT
-,many,TRBJ1-6,TRBV4-1,CASSQDWRANSPLHF,TGCGCCAGCAGCCAAGATTGGAGGGCTAATTCACCCCTCCACTTT
TRBD2,few,TRBJ2-7,TRBV4-1,CASSPRLAGEYEQYF,TGCGCCAGCAGCCCGCGACTAGCGGGAGAGTACGAGCAGTACTTC
-,many,TRBJ1-2,TRBV5-5,CASSLTVNYGYTF,TGTGCCAGCAGTCTGACAGTTAACTATGGCTACACCTTC
-,many,TRBJ2-7,TRBV28,CASTSPGVNSYEQYF,TGTGCCAGCACTTCTCCAGGGGTTAACTCCTACGAGCAGTACTTC
-,-,TRBJ1-2,TRBV5-1,CASSLVGIRYGYTF,TGCGCCAGCAGCTTGGTAGGGATACGGTATGGCTACACCTTC
TRBD1,many,TRBJ1-1,TRBV5-1,CASSATGQNTEAFF,TGCGCCAGCAGCGCGACAGGGCAGAACACTGAAGCTTTCTTT
-,few,TRBJ1-2,TRBV28,CASSLWGEGYGYTF,TGTGCCAGCAGCCTTTGGGGGGAGGGCTATGGCTACACCTTC
-,many,TRBJ2-7,TRBV29-1,CSVEAGATYEQYF,TGCAGCGTTGAAGCGGGAGCGACCTACGAGCAGTACTTC
-,-,TRBJ1-1,TRBV11-2,CASSLGERGVAFF,TGTGCCAGCAGCTTAGGAGAACGGGGCGTAGCTTTCTTT
TRBD2,-,TRBJ2-1,TRBV24-1,CATSPGGADNEQFF,TGTGCCACCAGTCCGGGGGGGGCCGACAATGAGCAGTTCTTC
-,few,TRBJ2-2,TRBV4-2,CASAGQNTGELFF,TGTGCCAGCGCGGGACAGAACACCGGGGAGCTGTTTTTT
-,many,TRBJ2-3,TRBV18,CASSLTDSTDTQYF,TGTGCCAGCTCACTAACGGACAGCACAGATACGCAGTATTTT
-,few,TRBJ2-4,TRBV28,CASSKKVNIQYF,TGTGCCAGCAGTAAAAAAGTAAACATTCAGTACTTC
TRBD2,many,TRBJ2-5,TRBV7-9,CASSLVASGGSWETQYF,TGTGCCAGCAGCTTAGTAGCGAGCGGGGGGTCTTGGGAGACCCAGTACTTC
-,many,TRBJ2-1,TRBV6-2/TRBV6-3,CASRDRGFSYNEQFF,TGTGCCAGCAGGGATAGGGGGTTTTCCTACAATGAGCAGTTCTTC
TRBD1,few,TRBJ2-2,TRBV24-1,CATSDFSGGFSDGELFF,TGTGCCACCAGTGATTTTTCAGGGGGTTTCTCGGACGGGGAGCTGTTTTTT
-,-,TRBJ1-2,TRBV5-1,CASSPTPGVANYGYTF,TGCGCCAGCAGCCCGACCCCAGGGGTAGCTAACTATGGCTACACCTTC
-,few,TRBJ2-1,TRBV2,CASRSFRGGGPYNEQFF,TGTGCCAGCAGGAGTTTCAGGGGAGGGGGGCCCTACAATGAGCAGTTCTTC
-,-,TRBJ2-7,TRBV7-8,CASSLEASVLYEQYF,TGTGCCAGCAGCTTAGAAGCCAGCGTACTCTACGAGCAGTACTTC
-,few,TRBJ2-2,TRBV5-1,CASSQGSFSNTGELFF,TGCGCCAGCAGCCAGGGATCCTTTTCGAACACCGGGGAGCTGTTTTTT
TRBD1,few,TRBJ2-2,TRBV10-3,CAARGFGTGELFF,TGTGCCGCCAGGGGGTTCGGCACCGGGGAGCTGTTTTTT
-,few,TRBJ2-1,TRBV20-1,CSASEGRDYNEQFF,TGCAGTGCCTCCGAGGGTCGGGACTACAATGAGCAGTTCTTC
TRBD1,-,TRBJ2-2,TRBV4-2,CASSQPGGDTGELFF,TGTGCCAGCAGCCAGCCAGGGGGCGACACCGGGGAGCTGTTTTTT
TRBD1,many,TRBJ1-2,TRBV7-9,CASSPRTGSDYGYTF,TGTGCCAGCAGCCCACGGACAGGGAGCGACTATGGCTACACCTTC
-,few,TRBJ2-3,TRBV7-3,CASSLTGVDTDTQYF,TGTGCCAGCAGCTTAACGGGGGTTGACACAGATACGCAGTATTTT
TRBD2,many,TRBJ2-1,TRBV4-2,CASSQDPGGWYNEQFF,TGTGCCAGCAGCCAAGATCCCGGGGGGTGGTACAATGAGCAGTTCTTC
TRBD1,few,TRBJ1-2,TRBV6-5,CASSWDRRFYGYTF,TGTGCCAGCAGTTGGGACAGAAGGTTCTATGGCTACACCTTC
-,-,TRBJ2-3,TRBV20-1,CSAPTMTDTQYF,TGCAGTGCTCCCACCATGACAGATACGCAGTATTTT
TRBD1,many,TRBJ2-3,TRBV6-5,CASSYSRAGGVDTQYF,TGTGCCAGCAGTTACTCGAGGGCAGGGGGCGTAGATACGCAGTATTTT
TRBD1,many,TRBJ2-2,TRBV10-3,CANSGTGETGELFF,TGTGCCAACTCCGGGACAGGGGAGACCGGGGAGCTGTTTTTT
TRBD1,-,TRBJ2-4,TRBV14,CASSQATGGILGKNIQYF,TGTGCCAGCAGCCAAGCCACAGGGGGTATTTTAGGCAAAAACATTCAGTACTTC
TRBD2,-,TRBJ2-4,TRBV10-3,CAISDVWKRGAKNIQYF,TGTGCCATCAGTGATGTTTGGAAGCGGGGAGCCAAAAACATTCAGTACTTC
-,-,TRBJ2-3,TRBV24-1,CATGELGVTDTQYF,TGTGCCACCGGGGAACTTGGGGTCACAGATACGCAGTATTTT
-,few,TRBJ2-5,TRBV29-1,CSGGWETQYF,TGCAGCGGCGGGTGGGAGACCCAGTACTTC
-,many,TRBJ2-2,TRBV6-5,CASSYSIAAPGELFF,TGTGCCAGCAGTTACTCGATTGCGGCCCCCGGGGAGCTGTTTTTT
-,-,TRBJ1-1,TRBV6-1,CASIGEYTEAFF,TGTGCCAGCATCGGGGAATATACTGAAGCTTTCTTT
-,-,TRBJ2-2,TRBV20-1,CSASGQGRTGELFF,TGCAGTGCTAGTGGGCAGGGTAGAACCGGGGAGCTGTTTTTT
-,many,TRBJ1-2,TRBV12-3/TRBV12-4,CASSLVGRDYGYTF,TGTGCCAGCAGCCTCGTGGGGCGGGACTATGGCTACACCTTC
-,many,TRBJ2-1,TRBV20-1,CSAWLFRELGFNEQFF,TGCAGTGCTTGGCTTTTTAGGGAACTGGGGTTCAATGAGCAGTTCTTC
TRBD1,many,TRBJ1-4,TRBV12-3/TRBV12-4,CASSFRDRGEKLFF,TGTGCCAGCAGTTTTCGGGACAGAGGTGAAAAACTGTTTTTT
-,few,TRBJ1-2,TRBV12-3/TRBV12-4,CASNQALANYGYTF,TGTGCCAGCAATCAGGCTCTAGCTAACTATGGCTACACCTTC
-,few,TRBJ2-1,TRBV12-3/TRBV12-4,CASSFGTPGSYNEQFF,TGTGCCAGCAGTTTCGGGACCCCGGGAAGCTACAATGAGCAGTTCTTC
-,-,TRBJ1-4,TRBV5-6,CASRESANREKLFF,TGTGCCAGCAGAGAATCAGCGAATCGAGAAAAACTGTTTTTT
TRBD1,-,TRBJ2-5,TRBV2,CASSTGTGDFGETQYF,TGTGCCAGCAGTACCGGGACAGGGGACTTTGGAGAGACCCAGTACTTC
-,-,TRBJ2-7,TRBV7-7,CASSLGVGYYEQYF,TGTGCCAGCAGCTTAGGCGTCGGATACTACGAGCAGTACTTC
-,few,TRBJ2-5,TRBV5-1,CASSGDKGRETQYF,TGCGCCAGCAGCGGGGACAAGGGGAGAGAGACCCAGTACTTC
-,many,TRBJ2-3,TRBV12-3/TRBV12-4,CASMRGTDTQYF,TGTGCCAGCATGCGGGGCACAGATACGCAGTATTTT
-,many,TRBJ1-2,TRBV10-3,CAICGAPNYGYTF,TGTGCCATCTGCGGCGCCCCTAACTATGGCTACACCTTC
TRBD1,few,TRBJ1-1,TRBV11-2,CASSNPPGQLTEAFF,TGTGCCAGCAGTAATCCGCCGGGACAGCTGACTGAAGCTTTCTTT
-,many,TRBJ2-3,TRBV29-1,CSVRRTASTDTQYF,TGCAGCGTTAGAAGGACGGCTAGCACAGATACGCAGTATTTT
TRBD2,few,TRBJ2-3,TRBV6-1,CASSTGGAGTDTQYF,TGTGCCAGCAGCACGGGGGGAGCCGGCACAGATACGCAGTATTTT
-,few,TRBJ2-5,TRBV3-1,CASSRGTRQETQYF,TGTGCCAGCAGCCGCGGGACAAGGCAAGAGACCCAGTACTTC
TRBD2,-,TRBJ2-2,TRBV12-3/TRBV12-4,CASRASGGLSTGELFF,TGTGCCAGCAGAGCTTCGGGGGGGCTTAGCACCGGGGAGCTGTTTTTT